This TCR beta chain was profiled in a study of breast tumors, draining lymph nodes, adjacent tissues. This clonotype was counted a few times. What it recognizes is unknown. Germline is not matched at one junction end, which may reflect a read error. TCRdb re-called the multiplex PCR reads through MiXCR, storing one row per CDR3 protein. The sample includes 60,000 to 65,000 distinct CDR3 sequences, 45% to 65% of them seen just once. Whole-study results and caveats: Data only fit, rather than demonstrated, lymph node origin of most tumor T cells. Compared with lymph nodes, tumors were less diverse; compared with nontumor tissue, more. Most tumor T cells seemingly derive from lymph node, then expand in tumor. Luminal-like breast cancer showed significantly higher tumor–nontumor repertoire similarity than basal-like.

This clonotype was sampled from a female donor with breast cancer. Some clones in this sample may be carry-over from other donors' samples. The sample consisted of breast tumor tissue.

DNA for the CDR3: TGTGCCAGCGGTTTAGGGACCAAGAATGAGCGGTTCTTC. Its translation is CASGLGTKNERFF. V and J are TRBV12-3 or TRBV12-4 and TRBJ2-1, with D tentatively TRBD1 or TRBD2 (5 bases each). The CDR3 totals 13 residues.